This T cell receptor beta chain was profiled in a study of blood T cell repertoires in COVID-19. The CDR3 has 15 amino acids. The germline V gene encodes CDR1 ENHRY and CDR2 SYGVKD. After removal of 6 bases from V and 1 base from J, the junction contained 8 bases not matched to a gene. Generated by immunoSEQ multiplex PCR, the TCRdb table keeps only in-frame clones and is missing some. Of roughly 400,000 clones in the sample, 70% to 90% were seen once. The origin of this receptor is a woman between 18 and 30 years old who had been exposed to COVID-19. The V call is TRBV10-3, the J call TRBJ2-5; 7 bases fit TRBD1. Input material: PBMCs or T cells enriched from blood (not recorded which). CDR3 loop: CAISPTGQPQETQYF. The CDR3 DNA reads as TGTGCCATCAGCCCGACAGGGCAGCCCCAAGAGACCCAGTACTTC.